This T cell receptor beta chain was captured in a study of blood T cell repertoires in COVID-19. Study background: COVID-19 samples collected from the United States, Italy and Spain covered acute and convalescent phases. The analysed material was cDNA or gDNA that came from T cells, B-cell-depleted T cells, or PBMCs.

This table comes from immunoSEQ multiplex PCR, and its TCRdb copy is limited to in-frame clones, with some not included. The sample has tens of thousands of clones, 88% seen once. The CDR3 is made up of 14 amino acids. Germline-derived CDR1 and CDR2 are SGHDN and FVKESK. The V gene lost 6 bases and the J gene lost 2 bases, with 14 bases spanning the gap. Sequences were obtained from peripheral blood. This chain uses TRBV14 with TRBJ2-7, with D possibly matching TRBD1 (6 bases). The sequence was obtained from a man in his fifties with active COVID-19. The chain's CDR3 is CASSLTGLAYEQYF. CDR3 nucleotide sequence: TGTGCCAGCAGTCTCACAGGGCTGGCCTACGAGCAGTACTTC.